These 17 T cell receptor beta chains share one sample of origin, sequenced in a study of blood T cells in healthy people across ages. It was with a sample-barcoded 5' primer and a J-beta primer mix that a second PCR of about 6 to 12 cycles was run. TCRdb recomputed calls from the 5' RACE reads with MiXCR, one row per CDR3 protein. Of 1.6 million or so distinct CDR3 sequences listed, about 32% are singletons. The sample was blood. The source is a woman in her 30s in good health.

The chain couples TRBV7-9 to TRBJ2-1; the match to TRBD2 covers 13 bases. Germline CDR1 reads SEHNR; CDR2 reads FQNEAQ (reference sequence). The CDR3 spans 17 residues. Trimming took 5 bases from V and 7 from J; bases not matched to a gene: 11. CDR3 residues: CASSAPGLAGMANEQFF. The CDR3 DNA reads TGTGCCAGCAGCGCACCGGGACTAGCGGGAATGGCAAATGAGCAGTTCTTC.

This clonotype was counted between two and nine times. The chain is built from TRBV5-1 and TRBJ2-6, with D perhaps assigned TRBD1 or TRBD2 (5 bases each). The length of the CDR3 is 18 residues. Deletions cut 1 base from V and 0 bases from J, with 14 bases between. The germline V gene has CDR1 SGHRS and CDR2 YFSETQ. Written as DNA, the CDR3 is TGCGCCAGCAGCTTGCGGGACGGGGCATCCTCTGGGGCCAACGTCCTGACTTTC. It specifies CASSLRDGASSGANVLTF.

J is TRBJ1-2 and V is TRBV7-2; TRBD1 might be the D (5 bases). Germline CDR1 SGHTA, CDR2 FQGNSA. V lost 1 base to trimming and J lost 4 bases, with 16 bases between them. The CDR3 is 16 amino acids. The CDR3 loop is CASSLGSAGTSYGYTF. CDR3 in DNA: TGTGCCAGCAGCTTAGGATCCGCCGGGACCAGCTATGGCTACACCTTC.

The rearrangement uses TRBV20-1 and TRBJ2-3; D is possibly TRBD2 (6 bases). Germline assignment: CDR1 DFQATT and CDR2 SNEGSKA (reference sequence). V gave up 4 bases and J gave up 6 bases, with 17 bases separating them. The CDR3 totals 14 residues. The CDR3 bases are TGCAGTGCTAACTACAAGGGGAGGTCGGATACGCAGTATTTT. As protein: CSANYKGRSDTQYF.

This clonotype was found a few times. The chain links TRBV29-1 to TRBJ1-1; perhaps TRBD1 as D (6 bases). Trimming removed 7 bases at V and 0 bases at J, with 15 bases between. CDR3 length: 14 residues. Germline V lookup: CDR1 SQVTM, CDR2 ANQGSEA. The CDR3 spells CSAYAQGMNTEAFF. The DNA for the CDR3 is TGCAGCGCGTACGCTCAGGGGATGAACACTGAAGCTTTCTTT.

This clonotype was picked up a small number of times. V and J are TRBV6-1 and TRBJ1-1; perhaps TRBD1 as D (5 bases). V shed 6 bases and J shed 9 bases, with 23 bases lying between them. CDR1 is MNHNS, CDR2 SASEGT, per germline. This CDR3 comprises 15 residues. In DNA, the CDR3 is TGTGCCAGCAGACCCCAGCGGGGACCTTGGCAGAAAGCTTTCTTT. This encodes CASRPQRGPWQKAFF.

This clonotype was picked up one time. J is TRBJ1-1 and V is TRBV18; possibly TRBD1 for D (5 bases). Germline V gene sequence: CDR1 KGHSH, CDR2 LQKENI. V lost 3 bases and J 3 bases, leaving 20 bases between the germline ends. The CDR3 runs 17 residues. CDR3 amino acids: CASSPGGLLSADTEAFF. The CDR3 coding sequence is TGTGCCAGCTCACCTGGGGGACTATTAAGTGCGGACACTGAAGCTTTCTTT.

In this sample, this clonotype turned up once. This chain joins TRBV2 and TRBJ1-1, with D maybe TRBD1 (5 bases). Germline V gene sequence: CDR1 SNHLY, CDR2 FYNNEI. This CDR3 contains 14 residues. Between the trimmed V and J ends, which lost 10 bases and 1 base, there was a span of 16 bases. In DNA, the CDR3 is TGTGCCAACAGAATTGCCAGGGAGAACACTGAAGCTTTCTTT. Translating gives CANRIARENTEAFF. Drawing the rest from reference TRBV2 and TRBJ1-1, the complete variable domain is EPEVTQTPSHQVTQMGQEVILRCVPISNHLYFYWYRQILGQKVEFLVSFYNNEISEKSEIFDDQFSVERPDGSNFTLKIRSTKLEDSAMYFCANRIARENTEAFFGQGTRLTVV.

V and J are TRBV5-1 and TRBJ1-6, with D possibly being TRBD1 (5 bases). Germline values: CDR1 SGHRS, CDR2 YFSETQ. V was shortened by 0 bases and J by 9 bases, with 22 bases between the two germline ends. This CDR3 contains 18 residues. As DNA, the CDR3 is TGCGCCAGCAGCTTGGACGTCCTGTATACCGGGACCTCTTCACCCCTCCACTTT. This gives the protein CASSLDVLYTGTSSPLHF.

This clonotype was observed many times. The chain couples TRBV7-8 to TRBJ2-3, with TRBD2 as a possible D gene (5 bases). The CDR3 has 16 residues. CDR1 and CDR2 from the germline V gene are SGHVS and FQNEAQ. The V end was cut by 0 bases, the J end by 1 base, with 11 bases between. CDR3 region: CASSLALASGTDTQYF. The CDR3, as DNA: TGTGCCAGCAGCTTAGCGCTAGCATCGGGCACAGATACGCAGTATTTT.

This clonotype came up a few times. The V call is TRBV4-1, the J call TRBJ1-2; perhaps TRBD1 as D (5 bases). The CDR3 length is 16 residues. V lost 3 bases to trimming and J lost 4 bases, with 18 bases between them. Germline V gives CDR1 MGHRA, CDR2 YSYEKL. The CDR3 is CASSHLQVDSGYGYTF. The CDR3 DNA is TGCGCCAGCAGCCACCTACAAGTCGACAGTGGCTATGGCTACACCTTC.

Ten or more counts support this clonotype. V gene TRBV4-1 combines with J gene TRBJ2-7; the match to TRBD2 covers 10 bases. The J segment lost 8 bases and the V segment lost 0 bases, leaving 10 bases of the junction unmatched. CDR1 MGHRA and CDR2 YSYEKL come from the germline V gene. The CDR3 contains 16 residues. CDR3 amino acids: CASSQDRAGGMGQQYF. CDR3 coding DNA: TGCGCCAGCAGCCAAGATCGAGCGGGGGGGATGGGACAGCAGTACTTC.

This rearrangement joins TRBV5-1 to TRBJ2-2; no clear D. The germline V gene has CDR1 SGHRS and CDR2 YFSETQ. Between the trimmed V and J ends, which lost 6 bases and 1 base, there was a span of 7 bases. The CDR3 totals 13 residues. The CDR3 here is CASNQGNTGELFF. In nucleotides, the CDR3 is TGCGCCAGCAATCAAGGGAACACCGGGGAGCTGTTTTTT. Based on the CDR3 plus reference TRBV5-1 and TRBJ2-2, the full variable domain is KAGVTQTPRYLIKTRGQQVTLSCSPISGHRSVSWYQQTPGQGLQFLFEYFSETQRNKGNFPGRFSGRQFSNSRSEMNVSTLELGDSALYLCASNQGNTGELFFGEGSRLTVL.

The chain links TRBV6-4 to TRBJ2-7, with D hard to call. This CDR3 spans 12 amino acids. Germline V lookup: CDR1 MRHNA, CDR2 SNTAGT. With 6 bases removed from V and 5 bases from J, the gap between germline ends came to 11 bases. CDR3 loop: CASSATAHEQYF. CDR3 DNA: TGTGCCAGCAGCGCAACCGCCCACGAGCAGTACTTC.

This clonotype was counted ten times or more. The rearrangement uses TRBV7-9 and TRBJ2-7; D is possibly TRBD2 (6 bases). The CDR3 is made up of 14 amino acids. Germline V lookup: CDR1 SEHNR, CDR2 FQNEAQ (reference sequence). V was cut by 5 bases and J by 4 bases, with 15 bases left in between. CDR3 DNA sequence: TGTGCCAGCAGCCTACCGCCGCTAGCGTACGAGCAGTACTTC. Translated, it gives CASSLPPLAYEQYF.

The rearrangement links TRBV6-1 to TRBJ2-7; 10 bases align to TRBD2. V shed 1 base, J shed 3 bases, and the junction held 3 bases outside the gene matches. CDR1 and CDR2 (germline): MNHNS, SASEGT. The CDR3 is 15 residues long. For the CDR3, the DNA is TGTGCCAGCAGTGAAGGGACTAGCGGATTCTACGAGCAGTACTTC. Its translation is CASSEGTSGFYEQYF.

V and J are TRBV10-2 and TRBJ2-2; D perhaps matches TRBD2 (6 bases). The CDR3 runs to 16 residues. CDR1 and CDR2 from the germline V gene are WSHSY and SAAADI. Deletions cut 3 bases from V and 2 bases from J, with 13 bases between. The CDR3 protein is CASSDLRGQNTGELFF. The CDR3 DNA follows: TGCGCCAGCAGTGATCTGCGGGGCCAAAACACCGGGGAGCTGTTTTTT.